A selection of T cell receptor beta chains follows, all from one sample in a study of post-analysis software for immune sequencing data. Each CDR3 protein gets one entry after TCRdb re-called the PCR reads with MiXCR. The repertoire includes around 400,000 distinct CDR3 sequences, 30% to 40% of them detected once, and 7.6% sits in the top ten. The sample taken for sequencing was blood. These receptors all stem from a girl aged 2 to 9 with multiple sclerosis. Each CDR3 is given with its conserved first and last residue. D genes are given only for firm matches. Part of the rows lack a size; the others show once, few, many or a class for expanded clones.

few | TRBJ2-1 | TRBD1 | TRBV6-5 | CASSHFSGTGRLNEQFF | TGTGCCAGCAGTCACTTTTCGGGGACAGGACGTCTCAATGAGCAGTTCTTC
NA | TRBJ2-7 | NA | TRBV7-8 | CASSRGSGDTYEQYF | TGTGCCAGCAGCCGCGGATCTGGAGACACCTACGAGCAGTACTTC
NA | TRBJ2-7 | TRBD2 | TRBV20-1 | CSASLAGVREQYF | TGCAGTGCTAGCCTAGCGGGAGTGCGCGAGCAGTACTTC
NA | TRBJ2-1 | NA | TRBV6-5 | CASSYRGRIYNEQFF | TGTGCCAGCAGTTACAGGGGGAGAATTTACAATGAGCAGTTCTTC
NA | TRBJ2-3 | TRBD1 | TRBV29-1 | CSVTGTGYIGRTDTQYF | TGCAGCGTTACCGGGACAGGGTATATCGGACGCACAGATACGCAGTATTTT
once | TRBJ2-7 | NA | TRBV7-9 | CASSVASVIYEQYF | TGTGCCAGCAGCGTAGCTTCGGTGATCTACGAGCAGTACTTC
NA | TRBJ2-7 | TRBD2 | TRBV3-1 | CASSHRTSGRGYEQYF | TGTGCCAGCAGCCACAGGACTAGCGGGAGAGGGTACGAGCAGTACTTC
NA | TRBJ1-1 | NA | TRBV5-1 | CASRGGQNTEAFF | TGCGCCAGCAGAGGAGGGCAGAACACTGAAGCTTTCTTT
NA | TRBJ2-6 | NA | TRBV29-1 | CSVGRQASSGASVLTF | TGCAGCGTTGGAAGGCAGGCGAGCTCTGGGGCCAGCGTCCTGACTTTC
NA | TRBJ1-2 | NA | TRBV5-6 | CASSFVGQITRGYTF | TGTGCCAGCAGCTTCGTCGGACAGATAACTCGTGGCTACACCTTC
NA | TRBJ2-3 | TRBD1 | TRBV4-3 | CASSQYSGTGILQYF | TGCGCCAGCAGCCAATACTCAGGGACAGGAATTTTGCAGTATTTT
few | TRBJ2-3 | NA | TRBV9 | CASSAGRIASTDTQYF | TGTGCCAGCAGCGCCGGACGGATAGCTAGCACAGATACGCAGTATTTT
NA | TRBJ2-1 | NA | TRBV18 | CASSRDQKINNERFF | TGTGCCAGCTCACGCGACCAAAAGATCAACAATGAGCGGTTCTTC
few | TRBJ2-2 | NA | TRBV12-3/TRBV12-4 | CASNKEGLDTGELFF | TGTGCCAGCAACAAAGAGGGACTTGACACCGGGGAGCTGTTTTTT